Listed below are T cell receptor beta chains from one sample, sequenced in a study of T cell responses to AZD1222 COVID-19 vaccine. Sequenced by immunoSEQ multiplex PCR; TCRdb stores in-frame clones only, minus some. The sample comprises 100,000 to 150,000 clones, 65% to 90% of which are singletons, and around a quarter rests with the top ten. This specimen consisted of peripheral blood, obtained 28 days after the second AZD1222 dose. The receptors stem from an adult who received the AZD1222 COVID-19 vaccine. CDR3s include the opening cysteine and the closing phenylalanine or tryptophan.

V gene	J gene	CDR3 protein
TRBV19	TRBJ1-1	CASGLTGGNTEAFF
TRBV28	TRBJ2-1	CASSLGPSGAPGNEQFF
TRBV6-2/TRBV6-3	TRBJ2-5	CASNPWTGPETQYF
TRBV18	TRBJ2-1	CASSPDPPSGQFF
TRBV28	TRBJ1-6	CASSQGDPDNSPLHF
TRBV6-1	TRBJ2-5	CASIRGAGETQYF
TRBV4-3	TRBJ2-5	CASSQGWASGGARETQYF
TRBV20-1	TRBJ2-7	CSALNYEQYF
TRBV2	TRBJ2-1	CASRSGGGPLSEQFF
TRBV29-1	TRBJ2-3	CSGTEGWYTQYF
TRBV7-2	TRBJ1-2	CASSQSAGYGYTF
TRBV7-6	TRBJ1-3	CASSLTGPTDGNTIYF
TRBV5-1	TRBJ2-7	CASSLGFGANSYEQYF
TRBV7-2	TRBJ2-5	CASSLGAGRETQYF
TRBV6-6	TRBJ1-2	CASNVGYLGYGYTF
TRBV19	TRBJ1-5	CASSIWDSYQPQHF
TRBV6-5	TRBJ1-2	CASRFPGTGYGYTF
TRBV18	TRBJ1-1	CASSPLKGTEAFF
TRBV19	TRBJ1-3	CASSIVGGPSSGNTIYF
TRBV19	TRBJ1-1	CASSIDWNTEAFF
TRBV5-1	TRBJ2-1	CASSQNGGSSYNEQFF
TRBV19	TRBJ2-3	CASSKTGGTDTQYF
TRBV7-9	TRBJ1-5	CASSYGGAHSNQPQHF
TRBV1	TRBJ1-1	CTSSTYSREAFF
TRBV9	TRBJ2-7	CASSVEAGGLYEQYF
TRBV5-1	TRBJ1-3	CASTSGGTGNTIYF
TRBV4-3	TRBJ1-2	CASSPLEGWGYTF
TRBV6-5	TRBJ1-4	CASRRQGYEKLFF
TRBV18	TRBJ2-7	CASSQDGYEQYF
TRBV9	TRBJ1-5	CASTLRLRSNQPQHF
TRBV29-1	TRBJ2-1	CSVDRDEYNEQFF
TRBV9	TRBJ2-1	CASTGARNEQFF
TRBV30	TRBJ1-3	CAWSNTGNTIYF